This T cell receptor (beta chain) comes out of a study of blood T cell repertoires in COVID-19. About the study: Samples representing acute and convalescent COVID-19 were sourced from the United States, Italy and Spain. Sources were T cells, B-cell-depleted T cells, or PBMCs; the material itself was cDNA or gDNA.

The V gene lost 5 bases and the J gene lost 8 bases, with 15 bases spanning the gap. This CDR3 spans 13 amino acids. The germline V gene has CDR1 SGHTA and CDR2 FQGNSA. As originally analysed: The authors estimated nucleated cell counts from reference gene primer amplification. Some clones are missing from TCRdb's copy, which holds only in-frame ones; the method was immunoSEQ multiplex PCR. Clonal size and the V and J genes are those of that table, whereas D and trimming came from the DNA. This table has 110,000 or so clones, around 85% appearing once. The chain links TRBV7-2 to TRBJ1-2; maybe TRBD1 (6 bases). The specimen sequenced was peripheral blood. The clonotype originates from a human donor in a cohort sampled during active COVID-19. This chain's CDR3 is CASSTRGNGGYTF. CDR3 coding DNA: TGTGCCAGCAGCACCAGGGGAAATGGGGGCTACACCTTC.